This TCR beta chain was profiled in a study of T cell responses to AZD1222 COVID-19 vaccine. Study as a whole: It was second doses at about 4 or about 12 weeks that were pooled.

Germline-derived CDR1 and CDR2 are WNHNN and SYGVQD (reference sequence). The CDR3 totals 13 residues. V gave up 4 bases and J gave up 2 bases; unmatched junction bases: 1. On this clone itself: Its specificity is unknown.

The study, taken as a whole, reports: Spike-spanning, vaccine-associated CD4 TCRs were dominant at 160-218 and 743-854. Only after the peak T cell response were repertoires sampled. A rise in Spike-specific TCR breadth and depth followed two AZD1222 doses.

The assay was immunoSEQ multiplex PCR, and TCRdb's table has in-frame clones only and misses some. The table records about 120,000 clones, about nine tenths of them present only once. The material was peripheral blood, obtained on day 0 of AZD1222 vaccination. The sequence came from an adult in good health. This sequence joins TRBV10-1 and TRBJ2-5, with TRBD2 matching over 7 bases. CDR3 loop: CASSAGGQETQYF. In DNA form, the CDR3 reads TGCGCCAGCAGTGCGGGAGGACAAGAGACCCAGTACTTC.